This T cell receptor beta chain was recorded in a study of breast tumors, draining lymph nodes, adjacent tissues. Points on this clonotype: Its antigen is unidentified.

CDR3 size: 11 residues. Trimming left V 11 bases short and J 7 bases short, with 14 bases between. Germline-derived CDR1 and CDR2 are SGHTA and FQGNSA. Study-wide points: Luminal-like breast cancer showed significantly greater tumor-nontumor repertoire similarity than basal-like breast cancer did.

Each CDR3 protein is one row after TCRdb ran MiXCR on the multiplex PCR reads. The profile shows 60,000 to 70,000 distinct CDR3 sequences, approximately 57% of them singletons. This TCR came from a female donor with breast cancer. Some clones in this sample may be carry-over from other donors' samples. The gene calls are TRBV7-2 and TRBJ1-1, with a possible D match to TRBD1 (5 bases). Sequenced material: breast tumor tissue. CDR3 nucleotides: TGTGCCGGATGGGGCCGCCGTGAAGCTTTCTTT. It is translated as CAGWGRREAFF.